This T cell receptor (beta chain) was recorded in a study of early T cells in non-severe SARS-CoV-2 infection. Each CDR3 protein is one row after TCRdb ran MiXCR on the 5' RACE reads. The table records under 95,000 distinct CDR3 sequences, less than 15% of them present only once. The germline gives CDR1 MNHEY, CDR2 SVGAGI. V lost 6 bases and J 1 base, leaving 20 bases between the germline ends. This CDR3 comprises 17 residues. This clonotype showed up just a few times. Input material: whole blood. This receptor was identified in an adult who was a healthcare worker with PCR-confirmed SARS-CoV-2 infection or an uninfected control (not recorded which). This sequence joins TRBV6-5 and TRBJ2-3; tentative D call: TRBD2 (5 bases). The CDR3 sequence is CASRDHSSGGRTDTQYF. CDR3 sequence (DNA): TGTGCCAGCAGAGACCATAGCAGCGGTGGACGCACAGATACGCAGTATTTT.